This T cell receptor (beta chain) was retrieved from a study of blood T cell repertoires in COVID-19. In the original workflow: Researchers report that nucleated cell counts were estimated from reference gene primer amplification. Sequencing used immunoSEQ multiplex PCR; TCRdb keeps in-frame clones, though not all of them. The DNA gave D and trimming, while V, J and clone size come from that table. The sample lists about 150,000 clones; 84% were seen once. The junction had 7 bases not matched to a gene; V was cut back by 0 bases and J by 10 bases. Germline lookup yields CDR1 MNHEY and CDR2 SVGAGI. This CDR3 has 14 residues. This clone has just a few counts.

The clonotype originates from a human donor in a cohort sampled during active COVID-19. This chain joins TRBV6-5 and TRBJ1-2; 8 bases fit TRBD1. Sequenced sample: peripheral blood. The CDR3: CASSYSRQGANYTF. The CDR3 coding sequence is TGTGCCAGCAGTTACTCGAGGCAGGGGGCGAACTACACCTTC.